The 31 T cell receptor beta chains below were found in one sample sequenced in a study of Ad26.COV2.S vaccination and SARS-CoV-2 variants. Specified treatment: roughly 18 received Ad26.COV2.S at low or high dose, single or two shots; several received placebo; per-sample allocation not given. Day 63 following the first vaccine or placebo injection was when the samples were taken. Using immunoSEQ multiplex PCR, the repertoire was profiled, and TCRdb retains in-frame clones only, with some absent. Of around 250,000 clones in the sample, around nine tenths are singletons; the top ten hold approximately 3%. The material was peripheral blood, obtained in a trial of Ad26.COV2.S vaccine versus placebo. The source is a person aged 18-65 years who received the Ad26.COV2.S COVID-19 vaccine or a placebo.

This chain uses TRBV19 with TRBJ1-5; the D gene is possibly TRBD1 (5 bases). The germline V and J ends were trimmed by 1 base and 7 bases, with 14 bases remaining between them. The CDR3 runs to 15 residues. Germline V gives CDR1 LNHDA, CDR2 SQIVND (reference sequence). CDR3 nucleotides: TGTGCCAGTAGTATAGGCCCAGGGAAGAGCCAGCCCCAGCATTTT. Residues: CASSIGPGKSQPQHF.

This chain links TRBV4-1 with TRBJ2-7; D is tentatively TRBD1 or TRBD2 (5 bases each). There are 14 residues in the CDR3. CDR1 MGHRA and CDR2 YSYEKL come from the germline V gene. Trimming left V 1 base short and J 5 bases short, with 12 bases between. CDR3 nucleotide sequence: TGCGCCAGCAGCCAAGGGGGGAACCCCGACGAGCAGTACTTC. Translating it yields CASSQGGNPDEQYF.

This clone has just a few counts. The chain recombines TRBV9 with TRBJ2-1; 7 bases align to TRBD2. Losses at the gene ends were 0 bases for V and 15 bases for J; bases not matched to a gene: 9. Per the germline V gene, CDR1 is SGDLS and CDR2 is YYNGEE. CDR3 length equals 13 residues. The CDR3 DNA sequence: TGTGCCAGCAGCGTAGCTAGTCCCGGGAGGATGTTCTTC. It specifies CASSVASPGRMFF. The whole variable domain, remainder taken from reference TRBV9 and TRBJ2-1, is DSGVTQTPKHLITATGQRVTLRCSPRSGDLSVYWYQQSLDQGLQFLIQYYNGEERAKGNILERFSAQQFPDLHSELNLSSLELGDSALYFCASSVASPGRMFFGPGTRLTVL.

This chain joins TRBV5-1 and TRBJ1-1; 9 bases line up with TRBD1. Germline CDR1 SGHRS, CDR2 YFSETQ. The CDR3 loop spans 14 amino acids. Unmatched junction bases numbered 9, after V lost 2 bases and J lost 10 bases. The CDR3 sequence: CASSFETGGRVAFF. DNA of the CDR3: TGCGCCAGCAGCTTTGAGACAGGGGGTAGAGTAGCTTTCTTT.

The rearrangement links TRBV13 to TRBJ2-6, with a possible D match to TRBD1 (7 bases). In germline, CDR1 is PRHDT, CDR2 FYEKMQ (reference sequence). Trimming stripped 10 bases from V and 3 bases from J, with 16 bases between. CDR3 length: 15 amino acids. The chain's CDR3 is CATKEGAYGANVLTF. The CDR3 bases are TGTGCCACCAAGGAGGGGGCGTATGGGGCCAACGTCCTGACTTTC.

The chain has TRBV4-1 and TRBJ2-1, with 7 bases matching TRBD2. Germline CDR1 and CDR2: MGHRA and YSYEKL. The CDR3 contains 15 residues. V trimming: 4 bases; J trimming: 3 bases; junction bases outside the gene matches: 6. Written as DNA, the CDR3 is TGCGCCAGCAGCCCACTTGGACTAGACTACAATGAGCAGTTCTTC. Protein sequence: CASSPLGLDYNEQFF.

The CDR3 here is CASSQSHSPCTDTQYF. DNA of the CDR3: TGCGCCAGCAGTCAATCGCACTCCCCCTGCACAGATACGCAGTATTTT. V is TRBV23-1 and J is TRBJ2-3; D remains ambiguous. TRBV23-1 is an open reading frame, and its role is uncertain. This CDR3 contains 16 residues. With 0 bases removed from V and 1 base from J, the gap between germline ends came to 11 bases.

CDR3 loop: CASSLAGTGGLDEQYF. For the CDR3, the DNA is TGCGCCAGCAGCTTGGCCGGGACAGGGGGCCTGGACGAGCAGTACTTC. V is TRBV5-1 and J is TRBJ2-7, with 12 bases identical to TRBD1. CDR1 is SGHRS and CDR2 is YFSETQ in the germline V gene. J was trimmed by 5 bases and V by 0 bases; bases with no gene match: 6. The CDR3 runs 16 residues.

This rearrangement joins TRBV6-5 to TRBJ1-4; the D gene is possibly TRBD1 (5 bases). Deletions cut 7 bases from V and 4 bases from J, with 13 bases between. Per the germline V gene, CDR1 is MNHEY and CDR2 is SVGAGI. This CDR3 is 14 amino acids long. The chain's CDR3 is CASTQGNLNEKLFF. The CDR3 DNA reads TGTGCCAGCACCCAGGGCAACCTTAATGAAAAACTGTTTTTT.

The rearrangement uses TRBV4-1 and TRBJ2-7; 10 nucleotides agree with TRBD1. The CDR3 spans 17 residues. Germline V gene lookup returns CDR1 MGHRA and CDR2 YSYEKL. The ends lost 3 bases at V and 2 bases at J; junction bases unmatched: 10. CDR3 protein: CASSQLTGTGAPYEQYF. For the CDR3, the DNA is TGCGCCAGCAGCCAGCTTACCGGGACAGGGGCCCCCTACGAGCAGTACTTC.

As concerns this clone: Other DNA sequences within the sample encode an identical CDR3. The chain carries TRBV6-2 or TRBV6-3 and TRBJ2-7; D unclear. Germline V gene data show CDR1 as MNHEY and CDR2 as SVGEGT. The CDR3 totals 12 residues. V lost 5 bases and J lost 0, with 5 bases in between. CDR3 sequence reads: CASSPVSYEQYF. DNA of the CDR3: TGTGCCAGCAGTCCCGTCTCCTACGAGCAGTACTTC.

V usage is TRBV2 and J usage is TRBJ2-1, with TRBD2 identical over 16 bases. V shed 2 bases, J shed 0 bases, and the junction held 13 bases outside the gene matches. Germline V gives CDR1 SNHLY, CDR2 FYNNEI. The CDR3 length is 22 residues. CDR3 DNA sequence: TGTGCCAGCAGTGAAAACGCCGACGGGACTAGCGGGAGGGCTTTCTCCTACAATGAGCAGTTCTTC. This encodes CASSENADGTSGRAFSYNEQFF. The full variable domain, with the rest looked up from reference TRBV2 and TRBJ2-1, is EPEVTQTPSHQVTQMGQEVILRCVPISNHLYFYWYRQILGQKVEFLVSFYNNEISEKSEIFDDQFSVERPDGSNFTLKIRSTKLEDSAMYFCASSENADGTSGRAFSYNEQFFGPGTRLTVL.

This sequence joins TRBV15 and TRBJ2-7, with 7 bases that match TRBD2. V lost 8 bases, J lost 3 bases, and 7 bases stayed unmatched. The CDR3 has 13 amino acids. Looked up from germline, CDR1 is LNHNV and CDR2 is YYDKDF (reference sequence). CDR3 residues: CATSSGRDYEQYF. The CDR3 coding sequence is TGTGCCACCTCCTCGGGGAGGGACTACGAGCAGTACTTC.

This rearrangement joins TRBV27 to TRBJ2-6; the D is unclear. The length of the CDR3 is 13 residues. Germline V gene sequence: CDR1 MNHEY, CDR2 SMNVEV (reference sequence). The V end was cut by 7 bases, the J end by 1 base, with 5 bases between. CDR3 region: CASKVSGANVLTF. The CDR3 region has the DNA TGTGCCAGCAAAGTGTCTGGGGCCAACGTCCTGACTTTC.

The V call is TRBV4-1, the J call TRBJ1-1, with a weak D call TRBD1 (6 bases). CDR3 length: 14 residues. Per germline, CDR1 MGHRA and CDR2 YSYEKL. V gave up 5 bases and J gave up 6 bases, with 16 bases separating them. CDR3 protein: CASSVRQVVAEAFF. In DNA form, the CDR3 reads TGCGCCAGCAGCGTCCGACAGGTGGTGGCTGAAGCTTTCTTT.

The gene calls are TRBV27 and TRBJ1-1; TRBD1 might be the D (5 bases). Germline V CDR1 and CDR2: MNHEY, SMNVEV (reference sequence). The CDR3 loop spans 14 amino acids. Deletions cut 1 base from V and 3 bases from J, with 9 bases between. CDR3 protein: CASSLFGTYTEAFF. CDR3 nucleotide sequence: TGTGCCAGCAGTTTATTTGGGACCTACACTGAAGCTTTCTTT.

The chain employs TRBV5-1 and TRBJ1-6; D is possibly TRBD1 (6 bases). Germline values: CDR1 SGHRS, CDR2 YFSETQ. The CDR3 is made up of 16 amino acids. V shed 4 bases and J shed 9 bases, with 20 bases lying between them. CDR3 sequence (DNA): TGCGCCAGCAGCCCGGATCGGACAGCGGCTATTTCACCCCTCCACTTT. Protein sequence: CASSPDRTAAISPLHF. Together with reference TRBV5-1 and TRBJ1-6, the CDR3 gives the full variable domain: KAGVTQTPRYLIKTRGQQVTLSCSPISGHRSVSWYQQTPGQGLQFLFEYFSETQRNKGNFPGRFSGRQFSNSRSEMNVSTLELGDSALYLCASSPDRTAAISPLHFGNGTRLTVT.

The V gene is TRBV7-2, the J gene TRBJ2-1; 10 nucleotides align to TRBD2. J lost 15 bases, V lost 1 base, and 6 bases had no gene match. Germline loops: CDR1 SGHTA, CDR2 FQGNSA. The CDR3 extends over 13 amino acids. The CDR3 spells CASSLELAGAGFF. The CDR3 nucleotides are TGTGCCAGCAGCTTAGAGCTAGCGGGAGCCGGGTTCTTC.

The genes are TRBV28 and TRBJ2-5; D possibly corresponds to TRBD2 (5 bases). Per the germline V gene, CDR1 is MDHEN and CDR2 is SYDVKM. This CDR3 is built from 13 residues. V was shortened by 8 bases and J by 1 base, with 11 bases between the two germline ends. The CDR3 region is CASSPLGQETQYF. For the CDR3, the DNA is TGTGCCAGCTCTCCACTAGGCCAAGAGACCCAGTACTTC.

The chain joins TRBV11-3 to TRBJ2-3; no definite D call. Germline assignment: CDR1 SGHNT and CDR2 YENEEA. Trimming removed 2 bases at V and 1 base at J, with 10 bases between. The CDR3 has 15 residues. This CDR3 reads CASSLSTGRTDTQYF. Written as DNA, the CDR3 is TGTGCCAGCAGCTTATCAACGGGTCGCACAGATACGCAGTATTTT.

The chain combines TRBV6-2 or TRBV6-3 with TRBJ2-5, with a tentative D call TRBD2 (8 bases). CDR1 is MNHEY and CDR2 is SVGEGT in the germline V gene. The ends were cut back, 2 bases at V and 5 bases at J, with 21 bases in the middle. The CDR3 spans 17 residues. This CDR3 reads CASSYDRVAGSVETQYF. CDR3 in DNA: TGTGCCAGCAGTTACGACAGGGTAGCGGGATCGGTGGAGACCCAGTACTTC.

The gene calls are TRBV24-1 and TRBJ2-1; D tentatively reads TRBD1 or TRBD2 (5 bases each). In germline, CDR1 is KGHDR, CDR2 SFDVKD. This CDR3 is built from 15 residues. V dropped 5 bases and J dropped 0 bases, with 10 bases sitting between them. The DNA for the CDR3 is TGTGCCACCAGTGCGTGGGGGAGCTCCTACAATGAGCAGTTCTTC. The encoded protein is CATSAWGSSYNEQFF.

This chain connects TRBV6-2 or TRBV6-3 to TRBJ2-7; possible D gene TRBD2, 5 bases. Trimming pared 0 bases from V and 6 bases from J, leaving 9 bases between. This CDR3 spans 13 amino acids. Germline V gives CDR1 MNHEY, CDR2 SVGEGT. CDR3 nucleotide sequence: TGTGCCAGCAGTTACTCTGGAGGAGTCGAGCAGTACGTC. Its translation is CASSYSGGVEQYV.

This chain joins TRBV19 and TRBJ2-1; the match to TRBD2 covers 10 bases. The CDR3 covers 17 residues. Germline CDR1 is LNHDA and CDR2 is SQIVND (reference sequence). Trimming removed 4 bases from V and 0 bases from J; junction bases left unmatched: 6. The DNA for the CDR3 is TGTGCCAGTAGTACCCAACTAGCGGGGTTCTCCTACAATGAGCAGTTCTTC. This sequence encodes CASSTQLAGFSYNEQFF.

This clone was recorded once. This chain connects TRBV3-1 (or the pseudogene TRBV3-2) to TRBJ1-5; 7 bases align to TRBD1. Germline-derived CDR1 and CDR2 are LGHDT and YNNKEL (reference sequence). V was clipped by 1 base and J by 6 bases; unmatched bases: 6. CDR3 length: 15 amino acids. The CDR3 loop reads CASSQADRVAQPQHF. The CDR3 DNA reads TGTGCCAGCAGCCAAGCAGACAGGGTAGCTCAGCCCCAGCATTTT.

The chain links TRBV7-3 to TRBJ2-3; D unclear. CDR1 is SGHTA and CDR2 is FQGTGA in the germline V gene. This CDR3 comprises 15 residues. V lost 5 bases and J 4 bases, leaving 16 bases between the germline ends. The CDR3 region has the DNA TGTGCCAGCAGCCCCCCAAGCTTGGGTGCAGATACGCAGTATTTT. This gives the protein CASSPPSLGADTQYF.

The V and J genes are TRBV7-6 and TRBJ2-7; D is possibly TRBD1 (6 bases). This CDR3 is 16 amino acids long. Trimming removed 2 bases at V and 6 bases at J, with 20 bases between. Germline-derived CDR1 and CDR2 are SGHVS and FNYEAQ. The CDR3 nucleotides are TGTGCCAGCAGCTTAAGCTTCGGGCAGGGGAGCGGCGAGCAGTACTTC. As protein: CASSLSFGQGSGEQYF.

Here the CDR3 reads CASSYGTGPYEQYF. CDR3 bases: TGTGCCAGCAGTTATGGAACAGGACCCTACGAGCAGTACTTC. The V call is TRBV6-5, the J call TRBJ2-7; possible D gene TRBD1, 5 bases. Germline CDR1 is MNHEY and CDR2 is SVGAGI. V lost 3 bases to trimming and J lost 2 bases, with 11 bases between them. The CDR3 runs 14 residues.

This chain joins TRBV18 and TRBJ2-1, with TRBD2 identical over 14 bases. The V and J ends lost 4 bases and 2 bases, in that order; junction bases with no gene match: 4. CDR3 size: 17 residues. CDR1 is KGHSH and CDR2 is LQKENI in the germline V gene. The DNA of the CDR3 is TGTGCCAGCTCACAGACTAGCGGGAGGGGCCCCTACAATGAGCAGTTCTTC. Translated, it gives CASSQTSGRGPYNEQFF.

The rearrangement joins TRBV2 to TRBJ1-1, with a tentative D call TRBD1 (6 bases). The germline gives CDR1 SNHLY, CDR2 FYNNEI. Trimming took 4 bases from V and 7 from J, leaving 10 bases between them. The length of the CDR3 is 12 residues. The CDR3 protein is CASSGVDSEAFF. The CDR3 nucleotides read TGTGCCAGCAGTGGGGTGGACAGTGAAGCTTTCTTT. Variable domain in full (rest from reference TRBV2 and TRBJ1-1): EPEVTQTPSHQVTQMGQEVILRCVPISNHLYFYWYRQILGQKVEFLVSFYNNEISEKSEIFDDQFSVERPDGSNFTLKIRSTKLEDSAMYFCASSGVDSEAFFGQGTRLTVV.

The chain is built from TRBV5-1 and TRBJ2-7; either TRBD1 or TRBD2 may supply D (7 bases each). Germline V gene sequence: CDR1 SGHRS, CDR2 YFSETQ. Trimming shortened V by 5 bases and J by 0 bases, and 18 bases separated the two germline ends. The CDR3 length is 16 residues. The CDR3 DNA reads as TGCGCCAGCAGAGGGGGAGGGGGCTCTAGCTCCTACGAGCAGTACTTC. Translation: CASRGGGGSSSYEQYF. The complete variable domain, with remaining parts taken from reference TRBV5-1 and TRBJ2-7, reads KAGVTQTPRYLIKTRGQQVTLSCSPISGHRSVSWYQQTPGQGLQFLFEYFSETQRNKGNFPGRFSGRQFSNSRSEMNVSTLELGDSALYLCASRGGGGSSSYEQYFGPGTRLTVT.